What follows are 24 T cell receptor beta chains derived from one specimen sequenced in a study of T cell repertoires in cytomegalovirus infection. TCRdb analysed the reads with MiXCR anew, one entry per CDR3 protein. Of about half a million distinct CDR3 sequences in the sample, about 33% were seen once. These receptors lack a known antigen. This material consisted of cultured PBMCs, taken from culture after CMV antigen stimulation. These receptors all come from a human donor in good health (CMV status not recorded). Some clones in this sample may be carry-over from other donors' samples.

The chain couples TRBV5-1 to TRBJ1-3; the D gene is possibly TRBD1 (5 bases). Looked up from germline, CDR1 is SGHRS and CDR2 is YFSETQ. Trimming took 3 bases from V and 0 from J, leaving 7 bases between them. This CDR3 has 14 residues. CDR3: CASSWGDSGNTIYF. The CDR3 DNA is TGCGCCAGCAGCTGGGGGGACTCTGGAAACACCATATATTTT. Combining the CDR3 with reference TRBV5-1 and TRBJ1-3 gives the whole variable domain KAGVTQTPRYLIKTRGQQVTLSCSPISGHRSVSWYQQTPGQGLQFLFEYFSETQRNKGNFPGRFSGRQFSNSRSEMNVSTLELGDSALYLCASSWGDSGNTIYFGEGSWLTVV.

The sample holds many counts of this clonotype. The chain is built from TRBV7-2 and TRBJ2-1; possibly TRBD2 for D (5 bases). The V gene's germline CDR1 is SGHTA and CDR2 FQGNSA. The CDR3 is made up of 15 amino acids. Trimming left V 2 bases short and J 9 bases short, with 17 bases between. The CDR3 DNA reads as TGTGCCAGCAGCTTAAATTTACTAGGTCAGGCTGAGCAGTTCTTC. The encoded protein is CASSLNLLGQAEQFF. Full variable domain (missing parts from reference TRBV7-2 and TRBJ2-1): GAGVSQSPSNKVTEKGKDVELRCDPISGHTALYWYRQSLGQGLEFLIYFQGNSAPDKSGLPSDRFSAERTGGSVSTLTIQRTQQEDSAVYLCASSLNLLGQAEQFFGPGTRLTVL.

As concerns this clonotype: Given a much more abundant clone one base away, this may be a read error. This sequence joins TRBV7-3 and TRBJ2-2; TRBD1 agrees at 11 bases. CDR1 and CDR2 from the germline V gene are SGHTA and FQGTGA. The CDR3 spans 16 residues. CDR3 residues: CTSSLTAGQGAGELFF. CDR3 DNA sequence: TGTACCAGCAGCTTAACGGCGGGACAGGGGGCCGGGGAGCTGTTTTTT.

V gene TRBV6-2 or TRBV6-3 combines with J gene TRBJ2-1; 11 nucleotides line up with TRBD2. Unmatched junction bases numbered 5, after V lost 0 bases and J lost 4 bases. Germline V gene lookup returns CDR1 MNHEY and CDR2 SVGEGT. The CDR3 loop spans 17 amino acids. Written as DNA, the CDR3 is TGTGCCAGCAGTTACTCTGAACTAGCGGGGGCATACAATGAGCAGTTCTTC. Its translation is CASSYSELAGAYNEQFF.

The chain is built from TRBV7-2 and TRBJ2-7; no clear D gene. The V and J ends lost 5 bases and 6 bases respectively, with 14 bases between them. Germline lookup yields CDR1 SGHTA and CDR2 FQGNSA. This CDR3 region has 13 residues. The CDR3 loop reads CASSVNDRPEQYF. The CDR3, as DNA: TGTGCCAGCAGCGTAAACGACCGACCCGAGCAGTACTTC. Complete variable domain (other parts from reference TRBV7-2 and TRBJ2-7): GAGVSQSPSNKVTEKGKDVELRCDPISGHTALYWYRQSLGQGLEFLIYFQGNSAPDKSGLPSDRFSAERTGGSVSTLTIQRTQQEDSAVYLCASSVNDRPEQYFGPGTRLTVT.

This chain links TRBV5-1 with TRBJ2-3; 12 nucleotides match TRBD1. Germline V gene lookup returns CDR1 SGHRS and CDR2 YFSETQ. This CDR3 region has 15 residues. Trimming took 3 bases from V and 5 from J; bases not matched to a gene: 4. The CDR3 DNA is TGCGCCAGCAGCTCGGGACAGGGGGCTGAAGATACGCAGTATTTT. This sequence encodes CASSSGQGAEDTQYF.

This clonotype has just a few counts. The genes are TRBV7-2 and TRBJ2-7; no clear D gene. This CDR3 contains 14 residues. The germline V and J ends were trimmed by 5 bases and 2 bases, with 13 bases remaining between them. The germline V gene has CDR1 SGHTA and CDR2 FQGNSA. CDR3 nucleotides: TGTGCCAGCAGCGTCGCGAAATTGGCCTACGAGCAGTACTTC. Protein product: CASSVAKLAYEQYF.

The chain has TRBV12-3 or TRBV12-4 and TRBJ2-5; no clear D gene. CDR3 length equals 12 residues. Between the trimmed V and J ends, which lost 3 bases and 4 bases, there was a span of 6 bases. The CDR3, as DNA: TGTGCCAGCAGTTTGTACGGAGAGACCCAGTACTTC. Its translation: CASSLYGETQYF.

The rearrangement joins TRBV18 to TRBJ2-3; D ambiguous. Germline CDR1 is KGHSH and CDR2 is LQKENI. V was clipped by 1 base and J by 0 bases, with 11 bases between them. This CDR3 is built from 16 residues. The DNA for the CDR3 is TGTGCCAGCTCACCACGCCCCACAATTAGCACAGATACGCAGTATTTT. It specifies CASSPRPTISTDTQYF.

DNA of the CDR3: TGTGCCAGCAGTTTAAGGCAGGCGGGGCACGGCTACACCTTC. Encoded protein: CASSLRQAGHGYTF. V usage is TRBV12-3 or TRBV12-4 and J usage is TRBJ1-2, with D perhaps TRBD1 (5 bases). V was pared by 2 bases and J by 8 bases, with 15 bases between. This CDR3 spans 14 amino acids.

This clonotype was observed many times. The J gene is TRBJ2-1, the V gene TRBV7-2; 14 nucleotides align to TRBD2. The germline V gene encodes CDR1 SGHTA and CDR2 FQGNSA. V lost 2 bases to trimming and J lost 10 bases; unmatched junction nucleotides: 10. The CDR3 extends over 17 amino acids. CDR3 in DNA: TGTGCCAGCAGCTTAAACAGGGGGACTAGCGGGAGTGGGGAGCAGTTCTTC. Translation gives CASSLNRGTSGSGEQFF.

This clonotype was seen only a few times. The gene calls are TRBV12-3 or TRBV12-4 and TRBJ1-4; D ambiguous. The CDR3 is 15 residues long. Trimming took off 5 bases at V and 6 bases at J, with 16 bases between the two ends. The CDR3 reads CASSLGFRPDEKLFF. CDR3 bases: TGTGCCAGCAGTCTTGGATTCAGGCCCGATGAAAAACTGTTTTTT.

The chain couples TRBV4-2 to TRBJ2-3, with 7 bases lining up with TRBD2. CDR1 LGHNA and CDR2 YNFKEQ come from the germline V gene. V gave up 3 bases and J gave up 1 base; unmatched junction bases: 10. This CDR3 has 17 residues. Here the CDR3 DNA reads TGTGCCAGCAGCCACCGGGATCGGGAGGTTGGCACAGATACGCAGTATTTT. This translates into CASSHRDREVGTDTQYF.

This rearrangement joins TRBV5-5 to TRBJ2-1, with TRBD2 matching over 15 bases. CDR3 length equals 21 residues. Germline V gene lookup returns CDR1 SGHKS and CDR2 YYEKEE (reference sequence). V lost 4 bases and J lost 0; bases outside the gene matches: 14. Here the CDR3 reads CASSPSRGTSGRTSSYNEQFF. CDR3 coding DNA: TGTGCCAGCAGCCCGTCCCGGGGGACTAGCGGGAGGACGAGCTCCTACAATGAGCAGTTCTTC. Full variable domain (remainder filled in from reference TRBV5-5 and TRBJ2-1): DAGVTQSPTHLIKTRGQQVTLRCSPISGHKSVSWYQQVLGQGPQFIFQYYEKEERGRGNFPDRFSARQFPNYSSELNVNALLLGDSALYLCASSPSRGTSGRTSSYNEQFFGPGTRLTVL.

This clonotype was detected only a few times. This sequence joins TRBV7-2 and TRBJ2-5; D perhaps matches TRBD2 (6 bases). V was pared by 4 bases and J by 2 bases, with 14 bases between. This CDR3 spans 15 amino acids. The germline gives CDR1 SGHTA, CDR2 FQGNSA. CDR3 residues: CASSSGLNNQETQYF. The CDR3 nucleotides are TGTGCCAGCAGCTCCGGACTAAACAATCAAGAGACCCAGTACTTC.

This chain connects TRBV6-1 to TRBJ2-2, with D possibly TRBD1 on 6 matching bases. The CDR3 totals 18 residues. V gave up 2 bases and J gave up 1 base, with 17 bases separating them. CDR1 MNHNS and CDR2 SASEGT come from the germline V gene. The CDR3 spells CASSEYFLGTRNTGELFF. CDR3 nucleotide sequence: TGTGCCAGCAGTGAATATTTTTTGGGGACAAGGAACACCGGGGAGCTGTTTTTT.

The V gene is TRBV6-6, the J gene TRBJ1-5, with 9 bases matching TRBD1. V shed 2 bases, J shed 9 bases, and the junction held 8 bases outside the gene matches. Germline CDR1 and CDR2: MNHNY and SVGAGI (reference sequence). This CDR3 is built from 15 residues. The CDR3 coding sequence is TGTGCCAGCAGTTACCGACAGGGGGAGGGGTGGCCCCAGCATTTT. It encodes CASSYRQGEGWPQHF.

This clonotype appeared a few times. The chain links TRBV6-2 or TRBV6-3 to TRBJ1-2; unclear D gene. CDR3 length: 13 amino acids. The V end was cut by 3 bases, the J end by 8 bases, with 13 bases between. In germline, CDR1 is MNHEY, CDR2 SVGEGT. The CDR3 region is CASSYFGEGGYTF. In DNA, the CDR3 is TGTGCCAGCAGTTATTTTGGTGAGGGAGGCTACACCTTC.

This clonotype has more than one count but fewer than ten. This sequence joins TRBV4-2 and TRBJ2-2; 7 nucleotides match TRBD2. Trimming cost V 0 bases and J 5 bases; bases outside gene matches: 9. Germline CDR1 LGHNA, CDR2 YNFKEQ. The CDR3 runs to 17 residues. Here the CDR3 DNA reads TGTGCCAGCAGCCAAGATCTTACGGGAGGCCGGACCGGGGAGCTGTTTTTT. It specifies CASSQDLTGGRTGELFF.

The chain employs TRBV28 and TRBJ2-7, with 12 nucleotides matching TRBD2. The V gene's germline CDR1 is MDHEN and CDR2 SYDVKM. The V gene end was trimmed by 2 bases and the J gene end by 3 bases; junction bases not matched to a gene: 8. The CDR3 is 17 amino acids. The CDR3 is CASSLGLGLAGVYEQYF. CDR3 coding DNA: TGTGCCAGCAGTTTAGGTTTGGGACTAGCGGGCGTCTACGAGCAGTACTTC.

This clonotype was seen a few times. The chain recombines TRBV12-3 or TRBV12-4 with TRBJ1-2, with no clear D. This CDR3 has 14 residues. Trimming cost V 8 bases and J 0 bases, with 13 bases left between them. CDR3 in amino acids: CASRTNGANYGYTF. CDR3 sequence (DNA): TGTGCCAGCCGTACCAACGGAGCTAACTATGGCTACACCTTC.

A note on this clonotype: This may be a read error, as it is one base from a much larger clone. This chain connects TRBV6-2 or TRBV6-3 to TRBJ2-1; D gene ambiguous. CDR1 is MNHEY, CDR2 SVGEGT, per germline. CDR3 length equals 11 residues. Trimming stripped 8 bases from V and 9 bases from J, with 11 bases between. The CDR3: CASGQTREQFF. The CDR3 nucleotides are TGTGCCAGCGGCCAGACCCGTGAGCAGTTCTTC.

The chain recombines TRBV7-9 with TRBJ2-4; no definite D call. The CDR3 sequence is 16 residues long. Trimming took off 4 bases at V and 0 bases at J, with 13 bases between the two ends. Per the germline V gene, CDR1 is SEHNR and CDR2 is FQNEAQ (reference sequence). The CDR3 coding sequence is TGTGCCAGCAGCTATGACAAGGGTCTAGCCAAAAACATTCAGTACTTC. It is translated as CASSYDKGLAKNIQYF. The variable domain in full, completed from reference TRBV7-9 and TRBJ2-4, reads DTGVSQNPRHKITKRGQNVTFRCDPISEHNRLYWYRQTLGQGPEFLTYFQNEAQLEKSRLLSDRFSAERPKGSFSTLEIQRTEQGDSAMYLCASSYDKGLAKNIQYFGAGTRLSVL.

The chain has TRBV5-6 and TRBJ1-2; 9 bases are a match to TRBD1. V was clipped by 0 bases and J by 3 bases; unmatched bases: 3. CDR1 SGHDT and CDR2 YYEEEE come from the germline V gene. The CDR3 runs 15 residues. CDR3 in DNA: TGTGCCAGCAGCTTGGTCCGGGACAGGGACTATGGCTACACCTTC. Translated: CASSLVRDRDYGYTF.